The sequence of this T cell receptor (beta chain) was determined in a study of blood T cells in healthy people across ages. Regarding the study as a whole: CMV infection status of these donors was not known. Across the age range, TCR beta diversity per million T cells fell in a roughly linear way.

The authors ran a second PCR of roughly 6 to 12 cycles using a sample-barcoded 5' primer and a J-beta primer mix. TCRdb recomputed calls from the 5' RACE reads with MiXCR, one row per CDR3 protein. The sample has hundreds of thousands of distinct CDR3 sequences, about 53% seen once. Concerning this clonotype: Its antigen is as yet unknown.

This CDR3 has 17 residues. Germline V gene lookup returns CDR1 WNHNN and CDR2 SYGVQD (reference sequence). V lost 0 bases and J 14 bases, leaving 27 bases between the germline ends. Sequencing was done on a sample of blood. This clonotype was sampled from an elderly man in good health. The chain joins TRBV10-1 to TRBJ2-3; D possibly corresponds to TRBD1 (5 bases). CDR3 loop: CASSESVLGSNDRYAYF. The CDR3 DNA reads TGCGCCAGCAGTGAGTCGGTTTTGGGGTCTAATGACAGATACGCGTATTTT.